The clone carrying this TCR beta chain occurred a few times. Its antigen is undetermined. Here immunoSEQ multiplex PCR was the method, and the copy in TCRdb shows in-frame clones only, minus some. The sample shows 190,000 or so clones, roughly 88% of them seen only once. The germline V gene encodes CDR1 SNHLY and CDR2 FYNNEI. Trimming cost V 5 bases and J 6 bases; bases outside gene matches: 6. The CDR3 sequence is 15 residues long. The record originates from a study of cytomegalovirus exposure and HLA in healthy donors. Study-wide findings and caveats: The tendency of first-cohort TCR clusters to co-occur in the 120 or so validation repertoires was identified by a subsequent analysis.

This TCR came from a woman aged 25-40 years in good health and CMV-seropositive. This rearrangement joins TRBV2 to TRBJ1-5, with 11 bases aligning to TRBD1. Sequenced material: PBMCs. CDR3 in amino acids: CASSMGQGGGQPQHF. DNA of the CDR3: TGTGCCAGCAGTATGGGACAGGGGGGCGGTCAGCCCCAGCATTTT.